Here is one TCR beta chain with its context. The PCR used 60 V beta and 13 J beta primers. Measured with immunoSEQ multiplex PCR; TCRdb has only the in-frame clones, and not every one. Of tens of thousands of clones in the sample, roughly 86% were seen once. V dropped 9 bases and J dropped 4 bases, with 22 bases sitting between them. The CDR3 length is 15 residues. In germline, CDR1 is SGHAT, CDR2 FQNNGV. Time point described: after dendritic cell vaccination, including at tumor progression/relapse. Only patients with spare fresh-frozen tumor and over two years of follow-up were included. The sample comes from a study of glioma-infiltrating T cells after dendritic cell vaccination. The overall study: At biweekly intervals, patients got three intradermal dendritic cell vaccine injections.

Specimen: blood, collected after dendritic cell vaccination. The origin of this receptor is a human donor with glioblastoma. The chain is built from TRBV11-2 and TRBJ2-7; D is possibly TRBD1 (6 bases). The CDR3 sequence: CASKSGTSLTYEQYF. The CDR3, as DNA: TGTGCCAGTAAATCGGGGACAAGTCTTACTTACGAGCAGTACTTC.